This is a list of T cell receptor beta chains from one sample in a study of technical replicates of blood from a few donors. Here immunoSEQ multiplex PCR was the method, and the copy in TCRdb shows in-frame clones only, minus some. In the table there are 13,000 or so clones, around 85% of which are singletons. Sequencing input: PBMCs. All receptors come from a human donor in good health. The CDR3 runs from the conserved cysteine through the conserved F or W. Fields, in order: D gene, clone size, V gene, J gene, CDR3 protein, CDR3 DNA. D genes are given only for firm matches. Clone size is shown for a subset of rows, as once, few, many or a class of expanded clone.

d_gene: NA; abundance: once; v_gene: TRBV5-1; j_gene: TRBJ2-2; CDR3aa: CASSFLESESGELFF; CDR3nt: TGCGCCAGCAGCTTCCTAGAAAGCGAGTCGGGGGAGCTGTTTTTT
d_gene: TRBD2; abundance: NA; v_gene: TRBV7-2; j_gene: TRBJ2-1; CDR3aa: CASSLGPAGSYNEQFF; CDR3nt: TGTGCCAGCAGCTTAGGGCCAGCGGGATCCTACAATGAGCAGTTCTTC
d_gene: TRBD1; abundance: NA; v_gene: TRBV27; j_gene: TRBJ2-7; CDR3aa: CASSPRTGSYEQYF; CDR3nt: TGTGCCAGCAGTCCCAGGACAGGAAGCTACGAGCAGTACTTC
d_gene: TRBD1; abundance: NA; v_gene: TRBV5-1; j_gene: TRBJ2-7; CDR3aa: CASSVAPGQGYQQYF; CDR3nt: TGCGCCAGCAGCGTTGCTCCGGGACAGGGTTACCAGCAGTACTTC
d_gene: NA; abundance: NA; v_gene: TRBV18; j_gene: TRBJ2-7; CDR3aa: CASSPNPVSYEQYF; CDR3nt: TGTGCCAGCTCACCTAACCCGGTCTCCTACGAGCAGTACTTC
d_gene: TRBD2; abundance: NA; v_gene: TRBV6-4; j_gene: TRBJ2-7; CDR3aa: CASSDPGRLLAGVVYEQYF; CDR3nt: TGTGCCAGCAGTGACCCGGGACGCCTACTAGCGGGAGTAGTCTACGAGCAGTACTTC
d_gene: NA; abundance: NA; v_gene: TRBV27; j_gene: TRBJ2-5; CDR3aa: CASGGVGSSTQYF; CDR3nt: TGTGCCAGTGGCGGAGTGGGTAGTTCTACCCAGTACTTC
d_gene: TRBD2; abundance: NA; v_gene: TRBV6-1; j_gene: TRBJ2-1; CDR3aa: CASSEVASGRAVGNEQFF; CDR3nt: TGTGCCAGCAGTGAAGTAGCCAGCGGGAGGGCCGTTGGGAATGAGCAGTTCTTC
d_gene: NA; abundance: NA; v_gene: TRBV5-1; j_gene: TRBJ2-7; CDR3aa: CASSLGGQSGTLAYEQYF; CDR3nt: TGCGCCAGCAGCTTGGGAGGGCAATCAGGGACACTAGCCTACGAGCAGTACTTC
d_gene: NA; abundance: few; v_gene: TRBV6-5; j_gene: TRBJ2-1; CDR3aa: CASSSTWRGASSEQFF; CDR3nt: TGTGCCAGCAGTTCCACATGGCGGGGCGCGAGTAGTGAGCAGTTCTTC
d_gene: TRBD1; abundance: NA; v_gene: TRBV4-1; j_gene: TRBJ1-4; CDR3aa: CASRHSETGGNEKLFF; CDR3nt: TGCGCCAGCAGACACAGTGAGACAGGGGGCAATGAAAAACTGTTTTTT
d_gene: NA; abundance: NA; v_gene: TRBV10-3; j_gene: TRBJ1-1; CDR3aa: CAISESTQVSGAEAFF; CDR3nt: TGTGCCATCAGTGAGTCGACTCAAGTTAGTGGCGCTGAAGCTTTCTTT
d_gene: TRBD1; abundance: once; v_gene: TRBV5-1; j_gene: TRBJ2-5; CDR3aa: CASSRGQGMETQYF; CDR3nt: TGCGCCAGCAGCAGGGGACAGGGGATGGAGACCCAGTACTTC
d_gene: TRBD1; abundance: NA; v_gene: TRBV7-8; j_gene: TRBJ1-3; CDR3aa: CASSLQGAGNTIYF; CDR3nt: TGTGCCAGCAGCTTACAGGGGGCTGGAAACACCATATATTTT
d_gene: NA; abundance: NA; v_gene: TRBV18; j_gene: TRBJ2-1; CDR3aa: CASSSNRDLGEQFF; CDR3nt: TGTGCCAGCTCATCTAACAGGGATCTGGGTGAGCAGTTCTTC
d_gene: NA; abundance: once; v_gene: TRBV28; j_gene: TRBJ1-1; CDR3aa: CASWGGEAFF; CDR3nt: TGTGCCAGCTGGGGGGGAGAAGCTTTCTTT
d_gene: TRBD1; abundance: NA; v_gene: TRBV19; j_gene: TRBJ2-7; CDR3aa: CASRGTGGAYEQYF; CDR3nt: TGTGCCAGTAGAGGGACAGGGGGCGCGTACGAGCAGTACTTC
d_gene: NA; abundance: NA; v_gene: TRBV11-3; j_gene: TRBJ2-2; CDR3aa: CASSFPSGELFF; CDR3nt: TGTGCCAGCAGCTTCCCTTCCGGGGAGCTGTTTTTT
d_gene: TRBD2; abundance: NA; v_gene: TRBV18; j_gene: TRBJ2-5; CDR3aa: CASSPRQGLAGGTETQYF; CDR3nt: TGTGCCAGCTCACCTCGACAGGGACTAGCGGGAGGGACAGAGACCCAGTACTTC
d_gene: NA; abundance: few; v_gene: TRBV27; j_gene: TRBJ1-1; CDR3aa: CASIQELGGNTEAFF; CDR3nt: TGTGCCAGCATCCAGGAACTCGGAGGGAACACTGAAGCTTTCTTT
d_gene: NA; abundance: few; v_gene: TRBV19; j_gene: TRBJ1-1; CDR3aa: CASRPGVNTEAFF; CDR3nt: TGTGCCAGTAGACCAGGGGTTAACACTGAAGCTTTCTTT
d_gene: TRBD1; abundance: once; v_gene: TRBV4-1; j_gene: TRBJ2-7; CDR3aa: CASSQPDRGIHEQYF; CDR3nt: TGCGCCAGCAGCCAACCCGACAGGGGCATACACGAGCAGTACTTC
d_gene: TRBD2; abundance: NA; v_gene: TRBV5-1; j_gene: TRBJ2-2; CDR3aa: CASSLFSRAGDTGELFF; CDR3nt: TGCGCCAGCAGCTTGTTCTCACGAGCGGGAGACACCGGGGAGCTGTTTTTT
d_gene: TRBD2; abundance: NA; v_gene: TRBV18; j_gene: TRBJ2-7; CDR3aa: CASSPRLAGLYEQYF; CDR3nt: TGTGCCAGCTCACCGCGGCTAGCGGGACTCTACGAGCAGTACTTC
d_gene: NA; abundance: NA; v_gene: TRBV28; j_gene: TRBJ1-1; CDR3aa: CASRQVNTEAFF; CDR3nt: TGTGCCAGTAGACAGGTGAACACTGAAGCTTTCTTT
d_gene: NA; abundance: NA; v_gene: TRBV5-4; j_gene: TRBJ2-5; CDR3aa: CASSLARREETQYF; CDR3nt: TGTGCCAGCAGCTTGGCCCGGCGGGAAGAGACCCAGTACTTC
d_gene: TRBD2; abundance: NA; v_gene: TRBV27; j_gene: TRBJ2-3; CDR3aa: CASSLRTSGSGTDTQYF; CDR3nt: TGTGCCAGCAGTTTACGTACTAGCGGGAGCGGCACAGATACGCAGTATTTT
d_gene: TRBD1; abundance: NA; v_gene: TRBV6-1; j_gene: TRBJ1-4; CDR3aa: CASSGTADNEKLFF; CDR3nt: TGTGCCAGCAGCGGGACAGCTGATAATGAAAAACTGTTTTTT
d_gene: TRBD2; abundance: NA; v_gene: TRBV10-2; j_gene: TRBJ2-5; CDR3aa: CASRIAGEETQYF; CDR3nt: TGCGCCAGCAGGATAGCGGGGGAAGAGACCCAGTACTTC
d_gene: TRBD2; abundance: NA; v_gene: TRBV9; j_gene: TRBJ2-5; CDR3aa: CATSPGTSGETQYF; CDR3nt: TGTGCCACCTCACCCGGGACTAGCGGTGAGACCCAGTACTTC
d_gene: NA; abundance: NA; v_gene: TRBV10-3; j_gene: TRBJ2-2; CDR3aa: CAISERVDTNTGELFF; CDR3nt: TGTGCCATCAGTGAGAGAGTCGACACGAACACCGGGGAGCTGTTTTTT
d_gene: TRBD2; abundance: NA; v_gene: TRBV19; j_gene: TRBJ2-2; CDR3aa: CASNERTSGTGELFF; CDR3nt: TGTGCCAGTAATGAAAGGACTAGCGGGACCGGGGAGCTGTTTTTT
d_gene: NA; abundance: NA; v_gene: TRBV28; j_gene: TRBJ2-2; CDR3aa: CASSSLAGRTNTGELFF; CDR3nt: TGTGCCAGCAGTTCCCTGGCGGGGAGGACGAACACCGGGGAGCTGTTTTTT
d_gene: NA; abundance: NA; v_gene: TRBV6-1; j_gene: TRBJ1-2; CDR3aa: CASREDSNYGYTF; CDR3nt: TGTGCCAGCAGAGAGGACAGTAACTATGGCTACACCTTC
d_gene: TRBD2; abundance: NA; v_gene: TRBV28; j_gene: TRBJ2-2; CDR3aa: CASSLALAVGELFF; CDR3nt: TGTGCCAGCAGTTTAGCACTAGCGGTCGGGGAGCTGTTTTTT
d_gene: NA; abundance: NA; v_gene: TRBV7-2; j_gene: TRBJ1-5; CDR3aa: CASSPLRGSNQPQHF; CDR3nt: TGTGCCAGCAGCCCCCTCAGGGGTAGCAATCAGCCCCAGCATTTT
d_gene: TRBD2; abundance: NA; v_gene: TRBV10-3; j_gene: TRBJ2-5; CDR3aa: CAISEGLAGQETQYF; CDR3nt: TGTGCCATCAGTGAGGGACTAGCGGGCCAAGAGACCCAGTACTTC
d_gene: NA; abundance: NA; v_gene: TRBV28; j_gene: TRBJ1-1; CDR3aa: CASSLGETGPEAFF; CDR3nt: TGTGCCAGCAGTTTAGGGGAGACAGGCCCCGAAGCTTTCTTT
d_gene: NA; abundance: NA; v_gene: TRBV5-8; j_gene: TRBJ2-1; CDR3aa: CASSLVVTRQFF; CDR3nt: TGTGCCAGCAGCTTGGTCGTGACTAGACAGTTCTTC
d_gene: NA; abundance: few; v_gene: TRBV28; j_gene: TRBJ1-1; CDR3aa: CASYPAGKREAFF; CDR3nt: TGTGCCAGCTATCCTGCAGGGAAGAGGGAAGCTTTCTTT
d_gene: NA; abundance: few; v_gene: TRBV12-1; j_gene: TRBJ1-1; CDR3aa: CASSPYRDIRGGTEAFF; CDR3nt: TGTGCCAGCAGCCCTTATCGGGATATCAGGGGAGGGACTGAAGCTTTCTTT
d_gene: NA; abundance: NA; v_gene: TRBV2; j_gene: TRBJ1-5; CDR3aa: CASAESNQPQHF; CDR3nt: TGTGCCAGCGCGGAAAGCAATCAGCCCCAGCATTTT
d_gene: NA; abundance: once; v_gene: TRBV30; j_gene: TRBJ1-5; CDR3aa: CAWSASGNSNQPQHF; CDR3nt: TGTGCCTGGAGTGCATCGGGGAATAGCAATCAGCCCCAGCATTTT
d_gene: NA; abundance: NA; v_gene: TRBV6-1; j_gene: TRBJ2-2; CDR3aa: CAIVNEGTGELFF; CDR3nt: TGTGCCATCGTTAATGAGGGCACCGGGGAGCTGTTTTTT
d_gene: TRBD1; abundance: NA; v_gene: TRBV5-1; j_gene: TRBJ2-3; CDR3aa: CASSSQGADTQYF; CDR3nt: TGCGCCAGCAGCTCACAGGGGGCAGATACGCAGTATTTT
d_gene: NA; abundance: NA; v_gene: TRBV29-1; j_gene: TRBJ2-2; CDR3aa: CSVDTNTGELFF; CDR3nt: TGCAGCGTGGACACGAACACCGGGGAGCTGTTTTTT
d_gene: NA; abundance: NA; v_gene: TRBV5-4; j_gene: TRBJ2-3; CDR3aa: CASSFGSEDTQYF; CDR3nt: TGTGCCAGCAGCTTCGGGTCGGAGGATACGCAGTATTTT
d_gene: NA; abundance: NA; v_gene: TRBV5-1; j_gene: TRBJ2-1; CDR3aa: CASTGATSYNEQFF; CDR3nt: TGCGCCAGCACGGGTGCTACTTCCTACAATGAGCAGTTCTTC
d_gene: TRBD2; abundance: once; v_gene: TRBV11-3; j_gene: TRBJ2-7; CDR3aa: CASSKGASGAPGEQYF; CDR3nt: TGTGCCAGCAGTAAGGGGGCTAGCGGGGCCCCTGGGGAGCAGTACTTC
d_gene: NA; abundance: few; v_gene: TRBV4-2; j_gene: TRBJ1-5; CDR3aa: CASSQVRGNSNQPQHF; CDR3nt: TGTGCCAGCAGCCAAGTCCGGGGGAACAGCAATCAGCCCCAGCATTTT
d_gene: NA; abundance: NA; v_gene: TRBV6-1; j_gene: TRBJ2-1; CDR3aa: CASSDISGSYNEQFF; CDR3nt: TGTGCCAGCAGTGATATTAGCGGCTCCTACAATGAGCAGTTCTTC
d_gene: NA; abundance: NA; v_gene: TRBV6-4; j_gene: TRBJ2-7; CDR3aa: CASSATGLGEQYF; CDR3nt: TGTGCCAGCAGTGCTACAGGGCTCGGGGAGCAGTACTTC
d_gene: NA; abundance: once; v_gene: TRBV19; j_gene: TRBJ1-2; CDR3aa: CASSIDRGAYGYTF; CDR3nt: TGTGCCAGTAGTATAGATCGGGGGGCCTATGGCTACACCTTC
d_gene: TRBD2; abundance: NA; v_gene: TRBV27; j_gene: TRBJ2-7; CDR3aa: CASSKPLAGGPYEQYF; CDR3nt: TGTGCCAGCAGTAAACCTCTAGCGGGAGGACCATACGAGCAGTACTTC
d_gene: TRBD1; abundance: NA; v_gene: TRBV7-6; j_gene: TRBJ1-4; CDR3aa: CASSFGTGNEKLFF; CDR3nt: TGTGCCAGCAGCTTCGGGACAGGGAATGAAAAACTGTTTTTT
d_gene: NA; abundance: NA; v_gene: TRBV6-5; j_gene: TRBJ1-1; CDR3aa: CASSRQASNTEAFF; CDR3nt: TGTGCCAGCAGTCGACAGGCCTCGAACACTGAAGCTTTCTTT
d_gene: TRBD2; abundance: NA; v_gene: TRBV7-9; j_gene: TRBJ2-1; CDR3aa: CASTLSGRYNEQFF; CDR3nt: TGTGCCAGCACCCTCAGCGGGAGGTACAATGAGCAGTTCTTC
d_gene: NA; abundance: NA; v_gene: TRBV6-6; j_gene: TRBJ1-3; CDR3aa: CASRTTKNSGNTIYF; CDR3nt: TGTGCCAGCAGAACGACAAAGAACTCTGGAAACACCATATATTTT
d_gene: NA; abundance: NA; v_gene: TRBV28; j_gene: TRBJ2-5; CDR3aa: CASSYAGVQYF; CDR3nt: TGTGCCAGCAGTTACGCGGGTGTCCAGTACTTC
d_gene: TRBD2; abundance: NA; v_gene: TRBV19; j_gene: TRBJ2-3; CDR3aa: CASSIVLAGNTDTQYF; CDR3nt: TGTGCCAGTAGTATCGTTCTAGCGGGAAACACAGATACGCAGTATTTT